This T cell receptor beta chain was found in a study of regulatory T cells in long-lasting Graves disease. The TCR beta library used iRepertoire HTBI primers with Arm-PCR amplification of CDR3. MiXCR, applied by TCRdb to the multiplex PCR reads, yields one record per CDR3 protein. Among about 430,000 distinct CDR3 sequences listed, 21% were seen once. The V gene lost 0 bases and the J gene lost 0 bases, with 2 bases spanning the gap. This CDR3 spans 13 amino acids. The V gene's germline CDR1 is LNHDA and CDR2 SQIVND (reference sequence). Time point described: persistent/refractory GD, antithyroid drugs over 5 years with positive TRAb. Construction of the TCR library relied on RNA isolated from PBMCs.

The V gene is TRBV19, the J gene TRBJ1-1; no reliable D call. The source is a female donor with Graves disease. Sequencing was performed on peripheral blood mononuclear cells (PBMCs), taken when the disease was refractory, from a patient treated with antithyroid drugs. The CDR3 region is CASSIEVNTEAFF. The CDR3 DNA sequence: TGTGCCAGTAGTATAGAGGTGAACACTGAAGCTTTCTTT.